A single sample is the source of the 24 T cell receptor beta chains below, sequenced in a study of cytomegalovirus exposure and HLA in healthy donors. Researchers ran the PCR with 60 Vbeta and 13 Jbeta primers. Assay: immunoSEQ multiplex PCR; the TCRdb copy retains only in-frame clones and omits some. The sample lists fewer than 150,000 clones; approximately 89% were seen once. The specimen was PBMCs. These receptors were obtained from a woman aged 25-40 years in good health and CMV-seropositive.

The V and J genes are TRBV19 and TRBJ1-6; possible D gene TRBD1, 5 bases. CDR1 and CDR2 (germline): LNHDA, SQIVND (reference sequence). Trimming pared 5 bases from V and 11 bases from J, leaving 13 bases between. The CDR3 length is 13 residues. The CDR3 bases are TGTGCCAGTAGTCAGCAGGGAAACCCACCCCTCCACTTT. Its translation: CASSQQGNPPLHF. The variable domain in full, with the rest retrieved from reference TRBV19 and TRBJ1-6, is DGGITQSPKYLFRKEGQNVTLSCEQNLNHDAMYWYRQDPGQGLRLIYYSQIVNDFQKGDIAEGYSVSREKKESFPLTVTSAQKNPTAFYLCASSQQGNPPLHFGNGTRLTVT.

V is TRBV10-3 and J is TRBJ2-3; tentatively, D is TRBD2 (6 bases). The ends were cut back, 6 bases at V and 11 bases at J, with 15 bases in the middle. The CDR3 is 12 residues long. Germline values: CDR1 ENHRY, CDR2 SYGVKD. Here the CDR3 reads CAISLDRGVQYF. The CDR3 DNA is TGTGCCATCAGCCTCGACCGCGGGGTGCAGTATTTT.

The rearrangement uses TRBV25-1 and TRBJ1-1, with no clear D. CDR1 and CDR2 from the germline V gene are MGHDK and SYGVNS. The CDR3 contains 12 residues. The V gene lost 6 bases and the J gene lost 5 bases, with 10 bases spanning the gap. The DNA for the CDR3 is TGTGCCAGCAGGAGCATTCTGACTGAAGCTTTCTTT. Amino acids: CASRSILTEAFF.

This sequence joins TRBV28 and TRBJ1-3; D perhaps matches TRBD1 (6 bases). Looked up from germline, CDR1 is MDHEN and CDR2 is SYDVKM. V was shortened by 4 bases and J by 3 bases, with 10 bases between the two germline ends. The CDR3 is 14 residues long. CDR3 nucleotides: TGTGCCAGCAGTTGGGGGGGGCATGGAAACACCATATATTTT. Encoded protein: CASSWGGHGNTIYF. The whole variable domain, remainder taken from reference TRBV28 and TRBJ1-3, is DVKVTQSSRYLVKRTGEKVFLECVQDMDHENMFWYRQDPGLGLRLIYFSYDVKMKEKGDIPEGYSVSREKKERFSLILESASTNQTSMYLCASSWGGHGNTIYFGEGSWLTVV.

V gene TRBV28 combines with J gene TRBJ2-1; the D gene is possibly TRBD2 (6 bases). Germline assignment: CDR1 MDHEN and CDR2 SYDVKM. Trimming cost V 7 bases and J 5 bases, with 9 bases left between them. The CDR3 length is 12 residues. The CDR3 spells CASMGGDNEQFF. DNA of the CDR3: TGTGCCAGCATGGGCGGGGACAATGAGCAGTTCTTC.

V and J are TRBV30 and TRBJ2-5; TRBD1 matches at 9 bases. The J call may not be correct, given that the DNA end is closer to TRBJ2-7. In germline, CDR1 is GTSNPN, CDR2 SVGIG (reference sequence). CDR3 size: 13 residues. In nucleotides, the CDR3 is TGTGCCTGGAGTTTTTCGACAGGGGGCGAGCAGTACTTC. Translating gives CAWSFSTGGEQYF.

The table lists this clone with a count of one. The rearrangement uses TRBV30 and TRBJ2-5; 7 bases align to TRBD2. CDR1 is GTSNPN and CDR2 is SVGIG in the germline V gene (reference sequence). The CDR3 runs to 12 residues. V trimming: 5 bases; J trimming: 5 bases; junction bases outside the gene matches: 5. CDR3 sequence reads: CAWGGGGETQYF. CDR3 nucleotide sequence: TGTGCCTGGGGCGGGGGAGGGGAGACCCAGTACTTC.

This sequence joins TRBV28 and TRBJ2-1, with 7 bases lining up with TRBD2. CDR1 and CDR2 (germline): MDHEN, SYDVKM. The length of the CDR3 is 13 residues. V was pared by 6 bases and J by 7 bases, with 6 bases of the junction left unmatched. CDR3 residues: CASSLGGGNEQFF. The CDR3 nucleotides are TGTGCCAGCAGCCTTGGGGGGGGGAATGAGCAGTTCTTC.

The gene calls are TRBV5-1 and TRBJ2-1; 8 nucleotides match TRBD2. Germline values: CDR1 SGHRS, CDR2 YFSETQ. The V and J ends lost 2 bases and 4 bases, in that order; junction bases with no gene match: 8. There are 16 residues in the CDR3. CDR3 sequence reads: CASSFSSGLLYNEQFF. The CDR3 DNA is TGCGCCAGCAGCTTCTCTAGCGGGCTGCTATACAATGAGCAGTTCTTC.

The V gene is TRBV6-4, the J gene TRBJ1-3; D not certain. V was cut by 2 bases and J by 0 bases, with 8 bases left in between. CDR1 and CDR2 (germline): MRHNA, SNTAGT. The CDR3 has 15 amino acids. The chain's CDR3 is CASSDRYVSGNTIYF. As DNA, the CDR3 is TGTGCCAGCAGTGACCGGTACGTCTCTGGAAACACCATATATTTT.

The chain uses TRBV7-9 and TRBJ2-1; 10 bases line up with TRBD2. With 0 bases clipped from V and 4 bases from J, the junction kept 3 bases outside the gene matches. Germline CDR1 reads SEHNR; CDR2 reads FQNEAQ (reference sequence). This CDR3 is built from 16 residues. For the CDR3, the DNA is TGTGCCAGCAGCTTAGCCGCGGGACTAGCGTACAATGAGCAGTTCTTC. It codes for CASSLAAGLAYNEQFF.

The CDR3 region has the DNA TGTGCCAGTAGTATAGGGGGATACATCCGCGAGGGAGGCTACACCTTC. Amino acid sequence: CASSIGGYIREGGYTF. This rearrangement joins TRBV19 to TRBJ1-2; D gene unclear. This CDR3 is built from 16 residues. Germline V lookup: CDR1 LNHDA, CDR2 SQIVND (reference sequence). Deletions cut 1 base from V and 8 bases from J, with 20 bases between.

The rearrangement uses TRBV5-8 and TRBJ2-1; D remains ambiguous. V lost 2 bases and J lost 4, with 7 bases in between. The CDR3 totals 13 residues. Germline assignment: CDR1 SGHTS and CDR2 YDEGEE. For the CDR3, the DNA is TGTGCCAGCAGCTTTTCGGTTTACAATGAGCAGTTCTTC. Translation: CASSFSVYNEQFF.

V and J are TRBV28 and TRBJ1-2; 9 bases match TRBD1. CDR1 MDHEN and CDR2 SYDVKM come from the germline V gene. The trim removed 8 bases at V and 3 bases at J, leaving 7 bases unmatched. The length of the CDR3 is 14 residues. The CDR3 nucleotides read TGTGCCAGCTGGGACAGGGAGACACACTATGGCTACACCTTC. Amino acid sequence: CASWDRETHYGYTF.

The chain has TRBV28 and TRBJ1-2; tentative D call: TRBD1 (5 bases). The CDR3 contains 14 residues. Germline lookup yields CDR1 MDHEN and CDR2 SYDVKM. V lost 7 bases and J lost 0, with 12 bases in between. The CDR3 region has the DNA TGTGCCAGCATGGAGCTAGGGGCTAACTATGGCTACACCTTC. Encoded protein: CASMELGANYGYTF.

The chain links TRBV29-1 to TRBJ2-1; no clear D. Germline CDR1 reads SQVTM; CDR2 reads ANQGSEA. The V and J ends lost 6 bases and 9 bases respectively, with 12 bases between them. This CDR3 contains 11 residues. The CDR3 spells CSVPLTLEQFF. In nucleotides, the CDR3 is TGCAGCGTCCCCTTGACTCTTGAGCAGTTCTTC.

This chain connects TRBV2 to TRBJ2-7; D gene uncertain. Trimming shortened V by 6 bases and J by 3 bases, and 6 bases separated the two germline ends. From germline, CDR1 is SNHLY and CDR2 FYNNEI. The CDR3 length is 11 residues. The DNA for the CDR3 is TGTGCCAGCAGCCCTCTCTACGAGCAGTACTTC. Its protein product is CASSPLYEQYF. The full variable domain, rest sourced from reference TRBV2 and TRBJ2-7, is EPEVTQTPSHQVTQMGQEVILRCVPISNHLYFYWYRQILGQKVEFLVSFYNNEISEKSEIFDDQFSVERPDGSNFTLKIRSTKLEDSAMYFCASSPLYEQYFGPGTRLTVT.

V is TRBV19 and J is TRBJ2-7, with a tentative D call TRBD2 (5 bases). CDR3 length: 14 amino acids. V was cut by 6 bases and J by 2 bases, with 14 bases left in between. Germline V gene sequence: CDR1 LNHDA, CDR2 SQIVND (reference sequence). The CDR3 region is CASRGRGLAYEQYF. CDR3 nucleotides: TGTGCCAGTAGAGGGAGAGGGCTGGCCTACGAGCAGTACTTC.

This clone was seen more than once but under ten times. J is TRBJ2-5 and V is TRBV6-5; D is ambiguous. The CDR3 is 13 residues long. The germline V and J ends were trimmed by 7 bases and 2 bases, with 11 bases remaining between them. Per germline, CDR1 MNHEY and CDR2 SVGAGI. CDR3 in amino acids: CASIRMEQETQYF. The CDR3 coding sequence is TGTGCCAGCATCCGTATGGAGCAAGAGACCCAGTACTTC.

The chain links TRBV6-5 to TRBJ2-1; 10 bases are a match to TRBD2. V gave up 6 bases and J gave up 4 bases; unmatched junction bases: 3. Germline CDR1 and CDR2: MNHEY and SVGAGI. The CDR3 contains 14 residues. CDR3 DNA sequence: TGTGCCAGCAGAGGGACTAGCGATTACAATGAGCAGTTCTTC. Translation: CASRGTSDYNEQFF.

The CDR3, as DNA: TGTGCCAGTAGTCAGGTAGCCAGGGAGGGCAATGAGCAGTTCTTC. It specifies CASSQVAREGNEQFF. V usage is TRBV19 and J usage is TRBJ2-1; 7 bases line up with TRBD2. The CDR3 extends over 15 amino acids. CDR1 LNHDA and CDR2 SQIVND come from the germline V gene (reference sequence). V gave up 5 bases and J gave up 6 bases; unmatched junction bases: 10. Filled out from reference TRBV19 and TRBJ2-1, the complete variable domain reads DGGITQSPKYLFRKEGQNVTLSCEQNLNHDAMYWYRQDPGQGLRLIYYSQIVNDFQKGDIAEGYSVSREKKESFPLTVTSAQKNPTAFYLCASSQVAREGNEQFFGPGTRLTVL.

The V call is TRBV5-1, the J call TRBJ1-1, with 7 bases aligning to TRBD1. The germline gives CDR1 SGHRS, CDR2 YFSETQ. V lost 4 bases to trimming and J lost 3 bases; unmatched junction nucleotides: 6. CDR3 length: 14 residues. CDR3: CASSLGGADTEAFF. The CDR3 DNA reads as TGCGCCAGCAGCCTAGGGGGCGCAGACACTGAAGCTTTCTTT.

V gene TRBV6-6 combines with J gene TRBJ1-4; no definite D call. Germline CDR1 MNHNY, CDR2 SVGAGI (reference sequence). There are 14 residues in the CDR3. The ends were cut back, 7 bases at V and 1 base at J, with 10 bases in the middle. The CDR3 coding sequence is TGTGCCAGCAAGCGTACCATAACTAATGAAAAACTGTTTTTT. Translated, it gives CASKRTITNEKLFF.

The count of this clone is one. The chain couples TRBV5-1 to TRBJ2-1; 12 nucleotides match TRBD1. J lost 7 bases, V lost 3 bases, and 5 bases had no gene match. Per the germline V gene, CDR1 is SGHRS and CDR2 is YFSETQ. This CDR3 spans 15 amino acids. The CDR3 protein is CASSWGQGARNEQFF. In DNA, the CDR3 is TGCGCCAGCAGCTGGGGACAGGGGGCAAGGAATGAGCAGTTCTTC.